The rows below give T cell receptor beta chains drawn from one sample of a study of blood T cell repertoires in COVID-19. Repertoires were generated with immunoSEQ multiplex PCR, while TCRdb's copy carries only in-frame clones and drops some. The sample comprises tens of thousands of clones, around 83% of which are singletons, and roughly 6.7% rests with the top ten. The sequencing input was peripheral blood. These TCRs come from a human donor in a cohort sampled during active COVID-19. Each CDR3 is given with its conserved first and last residue. The D gene is left open where the match is weak. Expanded clones get a size class; other rows say once, few or many, or leave the size out.

>TRBV4-1|NA|TRBJ1-6|TRBD1
CASSQDIGGTPLHF
TGCGCCAGCAGCCAAGATATAGGGGGCACACCCCTCCACTTT
>TRBV5-1|NA|TRBJ2-1|TRBD1
CASSITGGNEQFF
TGCGCCAGCAGCATAACAGGGGGCAATGAGCAGTTCTTC
>TRBV3-1/TRBV3-2|NA|TRBJ2-7|TRBD2
CASSQGLATYEQYF
TGTGCCAGCAGCCAGGGACTAGCTACCTACGAGCAGTACTTC
>TRBV6-6|NA|TRBJ1-2|TRBD1
CASRGQDYGYTF
TGTGCCAGCAGGGGACAGGACTATGGCTACACCTTC
>TRBV11-2|NA|TRBJ1-3|NA
CASSRGSSSGNTIYF
TGTGCCAGCAGCCGGGGGAGTTCCTCTGGAAACACCATATATTTT
>TRBV18|NA|TRBJ1-2|NA
CASSPPSGTNYGYTF
TGTGCCAGCTCACCACCATCAGGGACAAACTATGGCTACACCTTC
>TRBV27|NA|TRBJ2-1|TRBD2
CASSSTSLSSSYNEQFF
TGTGCCAGCAGTTCGACTAGCCTCTCAAGCTCCTACAATGAGCAGTTCTTC
>TRBV5-1|NA|TRBJ2-5|TRBD1
CASSWRQGEETQYF
TGCGCCAGCAGCTGGCGACAGGGTGAAGAGACCCAGTACTTC
>TRBV19|NA|TRBJ1-2|TRBD1
CASSSTGRSGYGYTF
TGTGCCAGTAGCTCGACAGGGAGGTCGGGATATGGCTACACCTTC
>TRBV29-1|NA|TRBJ2-3|NA
CSVVGGADTQYF
TGCAGCGTTGTCGGAGGAGCAGATACGCAGTATTTT
>TRBV29-1|NA|TRBJ2-2|TRBD2
CSVGVGGDPGELFF
TGCAGCGTTGGGGTGGGGGGGGACCCCGGGGAGCTGTTTTTT
>TRBV12-5|NA|TRBJ2-2|TRBD1
CASGLGGQGAFGELFF
TGTGCTAGTGGTTTAGGAGGACAGGGGGCATTCGGGGAGCTGTTTTTT
>TRBV3-1/TRBV3-2|NA|TRBJ2-6|TRBD1
CASSQGTGYSGANVLTF
TGTGCCAGCAGCCAAGGGACAGGCTACTCTGGGGCCAACGTCCTGACTTTC
>TRBV11-2|few|TRBJ1-1|NA
CASSLRSPRRSNTEAFF
TGTGCCAGCAGCTTACGGAGCCCGCGTCGGTCGAACACTGAAGCTTTCTTT
>TRBV27|NA|TRBJ2-1|NA
CASSLKGRAEFYNEQFF
TGTGCCAGCAGTTTAAAGGGTCGAGCGGAGTTCTACAATGAGCAGTTCTTC
>TRBV5-4|NA|TRBJ2-7|NA
CASSLGHSYEQYF
TGTGCCAGCAGCCTGGGACATTCCTACGAGCAGTACTTC
>TRBV5-1|NA|TRBJ2-5|TRBD2
CASSLAGGIETQYF
TGCGCCAGCAGCTTGGCGGGGGGAATAGAGACCCAGTACTTC
>TRBV9|medium-sized|TRBJ1-6|NA
CASSEYGNSYNSPLHF
TGTGCCAGCAGCGAGTACGGGAATTCCTATAATTCACCCCTCCACTTT
>TRBV6-6|NA|TRBJ2-3|NA
CASSSRDFFKYF
TGTGCCAGCAGCAGCCGGGACTTCTTCAAGTATTTT
>TRBV2|NA|TRBJ2-7|TRBD1
CASSEGGRGYEQYF
TGTGCCAGCAGTGAAGGTGGCAGGGGGTACGAGCAGTACTTC
>TRBV2|NA|TRBJ2-5|NA
CASRGTGGETQYF
TGTGCCAGCAGAGGGACTGGGGGAGAGACCCAGTACTTC
>TRBV18|NA|TRBJ1-1|TRBD1
CASSRDRHTEAFF
TGTGCCAGCTCCCGGGACAGGCACACTGAAGCTTTCTTT
>TRBV18|NA|TRBJ2-7|NA
CASRDGGLDEQYF
TGTGCCAGCCGAGATGGAGGGCTCGACGAGCAGTACTTC
>TRBV12-5|NA|TRBJ2-1|TRBD1
CASGPGQVGNEQFF
TGTGCTAGTGGCCCGGGACAGGTGGGCAATGAGCAGTTCTTC
>TRBV9|NA|TRBJ2-7|TRBD2
CASSVGGTSGTYEQYF
TGTGCCAGCAGCGTGGGGGGGACTAGCGGGACTTACGAGCAGTACTTC
>TRBV7-9|NA|TRBJ1-6|NA
CASSLPGGFSPLHF
TGTGCCAGCAGCCTACCCGGGGGGTTTTCACCCCTCCACTTT
>TRBV19|few|TRBJ2-7|TRBD1
CASSIRTGGISYEQYF
TGTGCCAGTAGTATTCGGACAGGGGGCATCTCCTACGAGCAGTACTTC
>TRBV6-1|NA|TRBJ2-5|NA
CASSERSSKETQYF
TGTGCCAGCAGTGAAAGGAGTAGTAAAGAGACCCAGTACTTC
>TRBV28|few|TRBJ1-2|TRBD1
CASSTYRGPVYGYTF
TGTGCCAGCAGTACCTACAGGGGGCCCGTCTATGGCTACACCTTC
>TRBV15|NA|TRBJ2-1|TRBD2
CATSRVGSGSSYNEQFF
TGTGCCACCAGCAGAGTAGGGAGCGGGAGCTCCTACAATGAGCAGTTCTTC
>TRBV7-3|NA|TRBJ2-2|TRBD2
CASSNQAGAGELFF
TGTGCCAGCAGCAACCAAGCGGGAGCCGGGGAGCTGTTTTTT
>TRBV29-1|NA|TRBJ1-2|TRBD1
CSVEGDRGGYTF
TGCAGCGTTGAAGGGGACAGGGGAGGCTACACCTTC
>TRBV5-1|NA|TRBJ2-1|TRBD2
CASSLGGLAGGKVHEQFF
TGCGCCAGCAGCTTGGGTGGACTAGCGGGGGGAAAGGTCCATGAGCAGTTCTTC
>TRBV27|many|TRBJ1-1|NA
CASNLGSQGVSEAFF
TGTGCCAGCAACCTAGGCAGCCAGGGTGTTTCTGAAGCTTTCTTT
>TRBV18|NA|TRBJ2-3|TRBD2
CASSPRNVAGGTDTQYF
TGTGCCAGCTCACCGAGGAACGTAGCGGGGGGCACAGATACGCAGTATTTT